This passage covers 12 T cell receptor beta chains from one sample sequenced in a study of CXCR3-negative and CXCR3-positive naive CD8 T cells. The study, taken as a whole, reports: CXCR3-positive naive cells carried more hydrophobic TRB CDR3s than CXCR3-negative naive cells did.

Through 5' RACE with UMI labels, the TRB cDNA libraries were prepared. TCRdb re-called the 5' RACE reads and catalogs CDR3 proteins one per entry, DNA excluded. In total, the table holds around 88,000 distinct CDR3 sequences. Their specific antigens are unknown. The sample taken for sequencing was naive CXCR3+ CD8+ T cells from blood. The subset is: CD45RO-CCR7+CD27+CD95- naive CD8+ T cells expressing CXCR3 (TNR3+). The receptors were gathered from a human donor in good health. Some clones in this sample may be carry-over from other donors' samples.

The J gene is TRBJ2-7, the V gene TRBV29-1; absent DNA, TCRdb's TRBD1 call cannot be checked. The CDR3 has 12 amino acids. Looked up from germline, CDR1 is SQVTM and CDR2 is ANQGSEA. CDR3 in amino acids: CSAGQGNYEQYF.

This chain links TRBV20-1 with TRBJ2-3; the D call from TCRdb, TRBD2, cannot be confirmed without DNA. CDR1 DFQATT and CDR2 SNEGSKA come from the germline V gene (reference sequence). This CDR3 has 18 residues. This CDR3 reads CSARGASGLAGFTDTQYF.

The chain carries TRBV7-8 and TRBJ2-3. Germline CDR1 and CDR2: SGHVS and FQNEAQ. This CDR3 is built from 16 residues. The CDR3 loop reads CASSLVPGFSTDTQYF.

The V call is TRBV29-1, the J call TRBJ2-1; TCRdb lists TRBD1, though no DNA is available to test this call. This CDR3 region has 13 residues. Germline CDR1 is SQVTM and CDR2 is ANQGSEA. The CDR3 is CSVGVDSYNEQFF.

The chain joins TRBV25-1 to TRBJ2-1; the TRBD2 assignment by TCRdb is unverifiable without DNA. The germline CDR1 and CDR2 sequences are MGHDK and SYGVNS. This CDR3 has 18 residues. CDR3: CASSELNLAEHLYNEQFF. Full variable domain (rest looked up from reference TRBV25-1 and TRBJ2-1): EADIYQTPRYLVIGTGKKITLECSQTMGHDKMYWYQQDPGMELHLIHYSYGVNSTEKGDLSSESTVSRIRTEHFPLTLESARPSHTSQYLCASSELNLAEHLYNEQFFGPGTRLTVL.

The V and J genes are TRBV7-2 and TRBJ2-1. CDR1 and CDR2 from the germline V gene are SGHTA and FQGNSA. This CDR3 spans 17 amino acids. This CDR3 is CASSLGLDPYSYNEQFF.

The genes are TRBV7-9 and TRBJ2-1; TCRdb calls TRBD1, which cannot be checked without DNA. The CDR3 contains 16 residues. Germline lookup yields CDR1 SEHNR and CDR2 FQNEAQ (reference sequence). CDR3 loop: CASSLVYGTGGEVQFF.

J is TRBJ2-5 and V is TRBV20-1; no DNA is available, so the TRBD2 call from TCRdb remains unchecked. Germline lookup yields CDR1 DFQATT and CDR2 SNEGSKA (reference sequence). The CDR3 is 14 residues long. CDR3 residues: CSAKLSPYLETQYF.

CDR3: CASRPELKQGHLKIPYEQYF. The rearrangement joins TRBV27 to TRBJ2-7; TCRdb's D gene call, TRBD1, goes unchecked for lack of DNA. CDR1 is MNHEY, CDR2 SMNVEV, per germline (reference sequence). The CDR3 covers 20 residues.

The chain employs TRBV29-1 and TRBJ1-1; TCRdb picks TRBD1, but there is no DNA to check that call. The CDR3 extends over 15 amino acids. CDR1 is SQVTM and CDR2 is ANQGSEA in the germline V gene. CDR3 sequence reads: CSVTTPGQLNTEAFF.

The gene calls are TRBV12-3 or TRBV12-4 and TRBJ2-2; the D gene TCRdb calls, TRBD2, cannot be checked with no DNA. This CDR3 is built from 15 residues. CDR3 sequence: CASSPRPGSAGELFF.

The rearrangement uses TRBV4-2 and TRBJ2-1. Per the germline V gene, CDR1 is LGHNA and CDR2 is YNFKEQ. CDR3 length: 16 amino acids. CDR3 region: CASSHPLLVVGNEQFF.